The TCR beta chain described here comes from a study of beta chain features in type 1 diabetes. Study-wide findings and caveats: Patients' naive, central memory and Treg TCRB repertoires seemed closer to one another than those of healthy donors. Type 1 diabetes patients had fewer VDJ junction insertions and more deletions.

A sort by CD45RO/CCR7/CD25/CD127/CD95/CD27 yielded CD4+ naive, central memory, regulatory and stem cell-like memory cells. The CDR3 spans 16 residues. V lost 3 bases to trimming and J lost 4 bases; unmatched junction nucleotides: 4. CDR1 is MGHDK, CDR2 SYGVNS, per germline. A note on this clone: The antigen is unknown.

What was sequenced were expressed TCRB transcripts, since all of the isolated RNA had been reverse transcribed. Sequencing used immunoSEQ multiplex PCR; TCRdb keeps in-frame clones, though not all of them. The sample lists about 620,000 clones, about 14% occurring once. The rearrangement joins TRBV25-1 to TRBJ2-6; 9 bases are shared with TRBD1. The clonotype originates from a man aged 18 to 30 in good health. The sequenced material came from naive CD4+ T cells from blood. Here the CDR3 reads CASSEGTGHGANVLTF. DNA for the CDR3: TGTGCCAGCAGTGAGGGGACAGGGCACGGGGCCAACGTCCTGACTTTC.